Here is one T cell receptor beta chain with its context. The antigen remains unidentified. Within the sample, other DNA sequences also encode this same CDR3. CDR3 length: 14 amino acids. Germline CDR1 reads MNHNS; CDR2 reads SASEGT. V was shortened by 1 base and J by 3 bases, with 7 bases between the two germline ends. Using about 0.2 ug DNA, 32,000 or so T cell genomes, the sorted-subset replicate PCRs were run. The protocol was immunoSEQ multiplex PCR, while the TCRdb copy is restricted to in-frame clones and leaves out a portion. The table has over a million clones, 70% to 80% seen once; the top ten hold 0.61%. The sample originates from a study of shared clonotypes between healthy human individuals. Study outcomes and limitations: Compared with memory subsets, naive subsets generally had larger estimated richness.

Sequencing used memory CD4+ T cells from PBMCs. Subset given: CD45RA-negative fraction. The receptor comes from a man younger than 35 in good health. Some clones in this sample may be carry-over from other donors' samples. This chain joins TRBV6-1 and TRBJ1-5, with a weak D call TRBD1 (5 bases). CDR3 residues: CASSEGQNNQPQHF. The DNA of the CDR3 is TGTGCCAGCAGTGAAGGACAGAACAATCAGCCCCAGCATTTT.